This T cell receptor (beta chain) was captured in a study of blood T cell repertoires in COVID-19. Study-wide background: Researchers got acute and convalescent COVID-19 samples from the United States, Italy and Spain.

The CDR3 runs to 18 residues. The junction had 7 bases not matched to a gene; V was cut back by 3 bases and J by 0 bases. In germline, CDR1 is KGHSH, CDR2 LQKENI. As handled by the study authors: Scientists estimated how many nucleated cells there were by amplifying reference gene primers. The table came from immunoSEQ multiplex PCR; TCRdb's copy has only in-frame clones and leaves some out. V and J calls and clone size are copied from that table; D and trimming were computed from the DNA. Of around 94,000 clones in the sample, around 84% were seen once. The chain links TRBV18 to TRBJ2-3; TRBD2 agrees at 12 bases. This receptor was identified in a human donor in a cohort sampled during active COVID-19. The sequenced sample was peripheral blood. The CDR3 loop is CASSPPGLAGPSTDTQYF. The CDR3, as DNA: TGTGCCAGCTCACCTCCCGGACTAGCGGGACCAAGCACAGATACGCAGTATTTT.